A selection of T cell receptor beta chains follows, all from one sample in a study of blood T cell repertoires in COVID-19. The data were produced by immunoSEQ multiplex PCR, yet TCRdb's version contains in-frame clones alone and is incomplete. The sample yields some 140,000 clones, 80% to 85% seen once. Sequenced input: peripheral blood. Receptors originate from a man in his sixties with acute or convalescent COVID-19. The conserved cysteine and the conserved F or W are not part of the CDR3 here. The order of the fields is CDR3 length, J gene, V gene, CDR3 protein.

length: 11
J: TRBJ2-5
V: TRBV29-1
CDR3: SVPPGQERVQY

length: 17
J: TRBJ2-2
V: TRBV18
CDR3: ASSPESLAGAFDTGELF

length: 12
J: TRBJ1-3
V: TRBV10-2
CDR3: ASRELATGNTIY

length: 9
J: TRBJ1-3
V: TRBV29-1
CDR3: SAGAGNTIY

length: 13
J: TRBJ2-2
V: TRBV5-4
CDR3: ASSKEGANTGELF

length: 11
J: TRBJ1-1
V: TRBV7-9
CDR3: ASSSGVITEAF

length: 11
J: TRBJ2-7
V: TRBV30
CDR3: AYRRQGPHEQY

length: 13
J: TRBJ2-7
V: TRBV19
CDR3: ASSDASGRGYEQY

length: 12
J: TRBJ2-3
V: TRBV10-2
CDR3: ASSEGGPVDTQY

length: 14
J: TRBJ2-1
V: TRBV19
CDR3: ASSIHTSGRGNEQF

length: 13
J: TRBJ2-7
V: TRBV3-1/TRBV3-2
CDR3: ASSATGQVSYEQY

length: 13
J: TRBJ2-5
V: TRBV30
CDR3: AWTMGGRIGETQY

length: 13
J: TRBJ1-2
V: TRBV4-2
CDR3: ASSQETAPWLGYT

length: 14
J: TRBJ2-2
V: TRBV5-1
CDR3: ASSSIRGADTGELF

length: 13
J: TRBJ2-1
V: TRBV5-4
CDR3: ASSRRRQGVDEQF

length: 10
J: TRBJ2-3
V: TRBV30
CDR3: AWIPHTDTQY

length: 13
J: TRBJ1-6
V: TRBV14
CDR3: ASSLPGTANSPLH

length: 12
J: TRBJ2-3
V: TRBV30
CDR3: ASSEGLDGDTQY

length: 11
J: TRBJ1-2
V: TRBV28
CDR3: ASSSTGLIGYT

length: 16
J: TRBJ2-4
V: TRBV19
CDR3: ASSMWTGAVGTKNIQY

length: 12
J: TRBJ1-1
V: TRBV6-5
CDR3: ASRSTGGRTEAF

length: 11
J: TRBJ1-1
V: TRBV12-3/TRBV12-4
CDR3: ASKGTVFTEAF

length: 11
J: TRBJ1-1
V: TRBV7-3
CDR3: ASSRDMNTEAF

length: 12
J: TRBJ2-5
V: TRBV11-2
CDR3: ASSLNQGLKTQY

length: 14
J: TRBJ2-3
V: TRBV11-2
CDR3: ASSLSLAGGLDTQY

length: 13
J: TRBJ2-3
V: TRBV27
CDR3: ASSGLAGLTDTQY

length: 11
J: TRBJ1-1
V: TRBV27
CDR3: ASTRERNTEAF

length: 12
J: TRBJ1-3
V: TRBV7-9
CDR3: ASSLTGDGNTIY

length: 12
J: TRBJ2-1
V: TRBV30
CDR3: AWSVGGIYNEQF

length: 16
J: TRBJ1-2
V: TRBV6-2/TRBV6-3
CDR3: ASSQIDRGYFLRYGYT

length: 11
J: TRBJ1-1
V: TRBV10-3
CDR3: AISAGEGTEAF

length: 11
J: TRBJ1-2
V: TRBV5-1
CDR3: ASSSARGFGYT

length: 11
J: TRBJ2-1
V: TRBV12-3/TRBV12-4
CDR3: ASSPRVGGEQF

length: 13
J: TRBJ1-3
V: TRBV6-1
CDR3: ASSETGSSGNTIY

length: 15
J: TRBJ2-5
V: TRBV3-1/TRBV3-2
CDR3: ASSHTDHGQGKETQY

length: 11
J: TRBJ1-2
V: TRBV12-3/TRBV12-4
CDR3: ASSLSQIYGYT

length: 13
J: TRBJ2-1
V: TRBV19
CDR3: ASLPRTSGSTEQF

length: 16
J: TRBJ2-7
V: TRBV9
CDR3: ASTPGASGAPFTYEQY

length: 8
J: TRBJ2-7
V: TRBV29-1
CDR3: SEKRVEQY

length: 13
J: TRBJ2-7
V: TRBV4-2
CDR3: ASSPGQAWSYEQY

length: 12
J: TRBJ1-5
V: TRBV6-6
CDR3: ASSYRQGSQPQH

length: 10
J: TRBJ2-4
V: TRBV19
CDR3: ASSPQENIQY

length: 14
J: TRBJ2-3
V: TRBV24-1
CDR3: ATSETKRQGADTQY

length: 13
J: TRBJ1-3
V: TRBV5-1
CDR3: ASSLDLSSGNTIY

length: 12
J: TRBJ2-7
V: TRBV5-1
CDR3: ASSPAGRTGEQY

length: 14
J: TRBJ2-5
V: TRBV3-1/TRBV3-2
CDR3: ASSQGRQSFQETQY

length: 13
J: TRBJ2-5
V: TRBV5-4
CDR3: ASSNIAVRGETQY

length: 15
J: TRBJ2-5
V: TRBV3-1/TRBV3-2
CDR3: ASSQSRAIANVGTQY

length: 18
J: TRBJ2-1
V: TRBV27
CDR3: ASSSPGRGPSLTSRNEQF

length: 10
J: TRBJ1-2
V: TRBV6-5
CDR3: ASSPGGYGYT

length: 12
J: TRBJ2-2
V: TRBV24-1
CDR3: ATSPGRLTGELF

length: 13
J: TRBJ2-1
V: TRBV9
CDR3: ASSVAGGPFNEQF

length: 10
J: TRBJ1-5
V: TRBV29-1
CDR3: SVGQGRQPQH

length: 14
J: TRBJ1-2
V: TRBV6-5
CDR3: ASSYSIGAESYGYT

length: 13
J: TRBJ2-7
V: TRBV7-2
CDR3: ASSLAGRGTYEQY